A single sample gave rise to the 14 T cell receptor beta chains below, sequenced in a study of T cell responses to AZD1222 COVID-19 vaccine. The repertoire was sequenced with immunoSEQ multiplex PCR; TCRdb's copy has only in-frame clones and lacks some. The sample shows over 110,000 clones, roughly 90% of them seen only once. This material consisted of peripheral blood, taken 28 days after the second AZD1222 dose. The receptors derive from an adult who received the AZD1222 COVID-19 vaccine.

The rearrangement joins TRBV12-3 or TRBV12-4 to TRBJ1-2, with a weak D call TRBD1 (5 bases). Trimming stripped 4 bases from V and 5 bases from J, with 11 bases between. This CDR3 spans 13 amino acids. The CDR3 sequence: CASSSPGGYGYTF. For the CDR3, the DNA is TGTGCCAGCAGTTCCCCCGGGGGGTATGGCTACACCTTC.

J is TRBJ2-6 and V is TRBV27; TRBD1 might be the D (5 bases). The CDR3 sequence is 15 residues long. Trimming took 6 bases from V and 1 from J, leaving 10 bases between them. Germline V gene data show CDR1 as MNHEY and CDR2 as SMNVEV (reference sequence). CDR3 region: CASRSTGSGANVLTF. Here the CDR3 DNA reads TGTGCCAGCAGATCAACAGGATCTGGGGCCAACGTCCTGACTTTC.

Remarks on this clone: A read error may account for a junction end that differs from germline. As DNA, the CDR3 is TGTGTCTGGAGCCGCGGGTCTGGGGACGAGCAGTACTTC. Its protein is CVWSRGSGDEQYF. The chain uses TRBV30 and TRBJ2-7; the D gene is possibly TRBD2 (5 bases). The germline gives CDR1 GTSNPN, CDR2 SVGIG (reference sequence). The CDR3 covers 13 residues.

The chain joins TRBV5-1 to TRBJ2-5; D possibly uses TRBD1 or TRBD2 (6 bases each). The CDR3 is 15 amino acids. Germline V CDR1 and CDR2: SGHRS, YFSETQ. V lost 0 bases, J lost 5 bases, and 14 bases lay in between. Here the CDR3 DNA reads TGCGCCAGCAGCTTGGAACCGCAGGGGAGGGAGACCCAGTACTTC. Translated: CASSLEPQGRETQYF.

The V gene is TRBV7-2, the J gene TRBJ1-5; the D is unclear. This CDR3 has 15 amino acids. Germline loops: CDR1 SGHTA, CDR2 FQGNSA. V was trimmed by 5 bases and J by 0 bases, leaving 11 bases between them. The CDR3 loop is CASSHTAYSNQPQHF. CDR3 DNA: TGTGCCAGCAGCCATACAGCGTATAGCAATCAGCCCCAGCATTTT.

This rearrangement joins TRBV19 to TRBJ1-4, with TRBD1 matching 10 bases. Germline V gene sequence: CDR1 LNHDA, CDR2 SQIVND (reference sequence). CDR3 length: 14 residues. Trimming removed 7 bases from V and 8 bases from J; junction bases left unmatched: 7. The CDR3 DNA is TGTGCCAGTACGACAGGGGGCTCTGGGGAAAAACTGTTTTTT. Protein product: CASTTGGSGEKLFF.

J is TRBJ2-5 and V is TRBV2; D remains unclear. Trimming cost V 7 bases and J 5 bases, with 14 bases left between them. Germline loops: CDR1 SNHLY, CDR2 FYNNEI. The CDR3 spans 13 residues. CDR3 bases: TGTGCCAGCAACGAGAACATGCAGGAGACCCAGTACTTC. It is translated as CASNENMQETQYF.

The J gene is TRBJ1-5, the V gene TRBV25-1; D gene ambiguous. V gave up 4 bases and J gave up 2 bases, with 12 bases separating them. This CDR3 is built from 15 residues. Germline V gives CDR1 MGHDK, CDR2 SYGVNS. CDR3 sequence (DNA): TGTGCCAGCAGTGGGGGATCGACACGCAATCAGCCCCAGCATTTT. Encoded protein: CASSGGSTRNQPQHF.

V and J are TRBV3-1 (or the pseudogene TRBV3-2) and TRBJ1-2, with TRBD1 matching over 7 bases. V shed 0 bases, J shed 6 bases, and the junction held 10 bases outside the gene matches. Germline lookup yields CDR1 LGHDT and CDR2 YNNKEL (reference sequence). CDR3 length: 16 residues. The CDR3 DNA follows: TGTGCCAGCAGCCAAGATTTGCCAGGGGGTGCAAATGGCTACACCTTC. Amino acids: CASSQDLPGGANGYTF.

The rearrangement joins TRBV10-3 to TRBJ1-6, with 7 bases matching TRBD1. V shed 6 bases, J shed 5 bases, and the junction held 4 bases outside the gene matches. The CDR3 has 14 residues. Germline CDR1 and CDR2: ENHRY and SYGVKD. The CDR3 DNA is TGTGCCATCAGGAGGGACAGAGATAATTCACCCCTCCACTTT. This encodes CAIRRDRDNSPLHF.

The V call is TRBV19, the J call TRBJ2-5, with D unresolved. The V gene's germline CDR1 is LNHDA and CDR2 SQIVND (reference sequence). The ends were cut back, 4 bases at V and 1 base at J, with 10 bases in the middle. The CDR3 totals 14 residues. CDR3 amino acids: CASSSSGGQETQYF. CDR3 in DNA: TGTGCCAGTAGTAGCTCTGGCGGCCAAGAGACCCAGTACTTC.

This clone was recorded once. This chain links TRBV7-2 with TRBJ2-7; TRBD2 matches at 8 bases. Germline CDR1 and CDR2: SGHTA and FQGNSA. This CDR3 is built from 14 residues. Trimming at V came to 5 bases and at J to 5 bases, leaving 8 bases not matched to a gene. The CDR3 protein is CASSPSGSVNEQYF. CDR3 nucleotide sequence: TGTGCCAGCAGCCCCAGCGGGAGTGTCAACGAGCAGTACTTC.

V usage is TRBV2 and J usage is TRBJ1-4; weak D call: TRBD1 (5 bases). Germline assignment: CDR1 SNHLY and CDR2 FYNNEI. There are 14 residues in the CDR3. V was pared by 6 bases and J by 3 bases, with 11 bases between. CDR3 coding DNA: TGTGCCAGCAGAGACAGTGTAGCTAATGAAAAACTGTTTTTT. It translates to CASRDSVANEKLFF.

The V gene is TRBV30, the J gene TRBJ2-7; D call uncertain. Trimming left V 4 bases short and J 2 bases short, with 12 bases between. The V gene's germline CDR1 is GTSNPN and CDR2 SVGIG (reference sequence). The CDR3 runs 13 residues. CDR3 in amino acids: CAWNQAATYEQYF. DNA for the CDR3: TGTGCCTGGAATCAGGCAGCAACCTACGAGCAGTACTTC.